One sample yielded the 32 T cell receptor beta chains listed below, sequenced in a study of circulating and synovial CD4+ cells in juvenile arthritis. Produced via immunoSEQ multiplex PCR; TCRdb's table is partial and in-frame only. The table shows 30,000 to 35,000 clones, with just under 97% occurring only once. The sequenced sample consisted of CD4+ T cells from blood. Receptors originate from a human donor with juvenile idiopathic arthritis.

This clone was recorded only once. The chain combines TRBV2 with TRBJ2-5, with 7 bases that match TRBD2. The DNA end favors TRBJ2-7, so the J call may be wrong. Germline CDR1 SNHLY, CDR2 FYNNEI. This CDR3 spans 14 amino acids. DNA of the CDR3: TGTGCCAGCAACTCTGGGGGGAGGGCGTACGAGCAGTACTTC. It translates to CASNSGGRAYEQYF.

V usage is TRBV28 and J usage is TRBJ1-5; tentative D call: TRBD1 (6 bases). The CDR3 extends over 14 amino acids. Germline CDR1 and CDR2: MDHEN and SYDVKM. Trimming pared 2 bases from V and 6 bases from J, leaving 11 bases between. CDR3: CASSLPQGGQPQHF. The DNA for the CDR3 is TGTGCCAGCAGTTTACCACAGGGTGGTCAGCCCCAGCATTTT.

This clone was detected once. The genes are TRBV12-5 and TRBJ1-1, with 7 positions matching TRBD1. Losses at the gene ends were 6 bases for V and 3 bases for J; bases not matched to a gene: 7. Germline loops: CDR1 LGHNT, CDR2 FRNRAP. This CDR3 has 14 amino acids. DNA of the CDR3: TGTGCTAGTGGGACAGGGATAGGCGACACTGAAGCTTTCTTT. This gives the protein CASGTGIGDTEAFF.

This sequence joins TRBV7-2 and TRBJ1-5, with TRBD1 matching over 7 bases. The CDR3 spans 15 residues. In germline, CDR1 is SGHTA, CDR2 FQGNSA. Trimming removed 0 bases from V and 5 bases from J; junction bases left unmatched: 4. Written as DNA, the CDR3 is TGTGCCAGCAGCTTAGCTTGGGACAGAGATCAGCCCCAGCATTTT. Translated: CASSLAWDRDQPQHF.

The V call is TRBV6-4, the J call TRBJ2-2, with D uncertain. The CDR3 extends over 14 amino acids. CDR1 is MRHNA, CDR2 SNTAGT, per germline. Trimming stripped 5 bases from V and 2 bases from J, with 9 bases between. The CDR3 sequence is CASSSSRNTGELFF. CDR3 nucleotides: TGTGCCAGCAGTTCGTCTAGAAACACCGGGGAGCTGTTTTTT.

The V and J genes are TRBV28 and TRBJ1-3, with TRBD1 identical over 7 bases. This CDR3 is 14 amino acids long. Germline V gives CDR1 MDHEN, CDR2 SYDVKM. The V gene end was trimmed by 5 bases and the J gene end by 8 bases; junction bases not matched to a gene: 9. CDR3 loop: CASSTQGLGDTIYF. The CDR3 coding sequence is TGTGCCAGCAGTACACAGGGGCTCGGAGACACCATATATTTT.

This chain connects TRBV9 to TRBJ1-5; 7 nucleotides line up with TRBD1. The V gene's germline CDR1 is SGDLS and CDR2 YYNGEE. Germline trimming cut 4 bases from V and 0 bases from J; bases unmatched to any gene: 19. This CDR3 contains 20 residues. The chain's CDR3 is CASSQKGQPTLIYSNQPQHF. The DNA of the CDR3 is TGTGCCAGCAGCCAGAAGGGACAGCCAACTCTCATATATAGCAATCAGCCCCAGCATTTT.

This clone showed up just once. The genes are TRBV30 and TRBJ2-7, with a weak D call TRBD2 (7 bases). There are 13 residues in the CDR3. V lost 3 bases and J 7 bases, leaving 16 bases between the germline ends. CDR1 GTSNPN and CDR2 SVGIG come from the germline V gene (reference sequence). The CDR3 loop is CAWSKGGALEQYF. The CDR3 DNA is TGTGCCTGGAGCAAAGGGGGGGCCTTAGAGCAGTACTTC.

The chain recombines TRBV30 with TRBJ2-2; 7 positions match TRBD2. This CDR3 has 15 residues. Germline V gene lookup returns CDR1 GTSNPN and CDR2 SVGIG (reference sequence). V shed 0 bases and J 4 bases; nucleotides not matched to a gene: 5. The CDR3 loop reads CAWSVGRVSTGELFF. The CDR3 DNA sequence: TGTGCCTGGAGTGTTGGGAGGGTTAGCACCGGGGAGCTGTTTTTT.

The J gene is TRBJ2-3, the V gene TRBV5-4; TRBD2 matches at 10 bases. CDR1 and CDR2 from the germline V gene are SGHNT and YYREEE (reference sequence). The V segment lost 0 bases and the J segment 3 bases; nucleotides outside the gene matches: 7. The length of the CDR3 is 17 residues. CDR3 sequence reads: CASSLASGSSGTDTQYF. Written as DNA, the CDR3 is TGTGCCAGCAGCTTGGCTAGCGGGAGTAGTGGGACAGATACGCAGTATTTT.

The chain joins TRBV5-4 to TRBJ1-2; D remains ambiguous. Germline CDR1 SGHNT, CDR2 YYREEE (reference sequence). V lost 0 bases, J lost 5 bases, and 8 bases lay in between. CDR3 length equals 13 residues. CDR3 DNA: TGTGCCAGCAGCTTGGAACAGAGTTATGGCTACACCTTC. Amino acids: CASSLEQSYGYTF.

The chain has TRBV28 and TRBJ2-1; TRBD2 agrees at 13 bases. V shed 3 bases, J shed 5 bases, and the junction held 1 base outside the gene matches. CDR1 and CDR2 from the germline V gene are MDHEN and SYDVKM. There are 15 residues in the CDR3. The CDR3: CASSFGLAGDNEQFF. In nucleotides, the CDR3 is TGTGCCAGCAGTTTTGGACTAGCGGGAGACAATGAGCAGTTCTTC.

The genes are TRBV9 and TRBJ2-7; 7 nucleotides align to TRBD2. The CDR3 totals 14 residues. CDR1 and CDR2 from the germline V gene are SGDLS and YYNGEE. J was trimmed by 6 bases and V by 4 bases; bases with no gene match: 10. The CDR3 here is CASSRPGTIVEQYF. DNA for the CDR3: TGTGCCAGCAGCCGTCCCGGGACTATAGTCGAGCAGTACTTC.

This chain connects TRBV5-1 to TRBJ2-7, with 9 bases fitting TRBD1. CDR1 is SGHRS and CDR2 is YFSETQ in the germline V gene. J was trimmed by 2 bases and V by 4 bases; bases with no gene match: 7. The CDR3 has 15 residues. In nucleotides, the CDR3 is TGCGCCAGCAGCGATGGGACAGGGAAGGCCTACGAGCAGTACTTC. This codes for CASSDGTGKAYEQYF.

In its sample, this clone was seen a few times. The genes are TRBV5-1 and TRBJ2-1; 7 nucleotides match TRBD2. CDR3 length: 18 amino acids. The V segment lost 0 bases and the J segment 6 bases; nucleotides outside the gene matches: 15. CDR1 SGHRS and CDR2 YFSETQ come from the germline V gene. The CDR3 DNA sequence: TGCGCCAGCAGCTTGGCAGCTAGCGGCTTTAACCTCGGCAATGAGCAGTTCTTC. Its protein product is CASSLAASGFNLGNEQFF.

In DNA form, the CDR3 reads TGTGCCAGCAGTCCGAAGACTAGCGGGGCTGGAAAGAAGTACTTC. Residues: CASSPKTSGAGKKYF. The chain is built from TRBV27 and TRBJ2-5; 11 positions match TRBD2. In germline, CDR1 is MNHEY, CDR2 SMNVEV (reference sequence). The CDR3 consists of 15 residues. V dropped 5 bases and J dropped 12; count of bases not matched to a gene: 14.

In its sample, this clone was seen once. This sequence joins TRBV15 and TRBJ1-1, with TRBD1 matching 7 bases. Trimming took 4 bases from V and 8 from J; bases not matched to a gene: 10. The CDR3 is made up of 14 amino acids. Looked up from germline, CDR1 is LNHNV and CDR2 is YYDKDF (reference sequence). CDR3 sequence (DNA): TGTGCCACCAGCACTTCTCGACAGGGTCGAGAAGCTTTCTTT. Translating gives CATSTSRQGREAFF.

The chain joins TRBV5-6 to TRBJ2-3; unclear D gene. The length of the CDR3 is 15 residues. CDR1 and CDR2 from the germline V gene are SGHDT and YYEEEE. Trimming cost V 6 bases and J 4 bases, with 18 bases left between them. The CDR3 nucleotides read TGTGCCAGCACCCCTCGTCCCGGTTCGCCAGATACGCAGTATTTT. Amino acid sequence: CASTPRPGSPDTQYF.

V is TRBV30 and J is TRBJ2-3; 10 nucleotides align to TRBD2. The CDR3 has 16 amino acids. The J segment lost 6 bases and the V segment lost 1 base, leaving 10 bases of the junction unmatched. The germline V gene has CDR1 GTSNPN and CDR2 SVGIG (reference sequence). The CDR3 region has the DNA TGTGCCTGGAGTGGGAGTCTAGCGGGAGTCGGGGATACGCAGTATTTT. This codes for CAWSGSLAGVGDTQYF.

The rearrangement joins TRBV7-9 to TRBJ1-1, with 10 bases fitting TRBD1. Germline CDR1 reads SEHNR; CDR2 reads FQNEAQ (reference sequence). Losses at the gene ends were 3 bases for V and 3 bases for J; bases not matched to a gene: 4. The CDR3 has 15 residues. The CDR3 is CASSLGDRGYTEAFF. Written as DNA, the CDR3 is TGTGCCAGCAGCTTGGGGGACAGGGGTTACACTGAAGCTTTCTTT.

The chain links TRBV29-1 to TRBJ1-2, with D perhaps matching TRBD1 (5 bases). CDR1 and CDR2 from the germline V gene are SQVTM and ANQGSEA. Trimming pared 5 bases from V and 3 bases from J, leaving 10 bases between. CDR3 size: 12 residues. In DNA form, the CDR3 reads TGCAGCGTTCTGGACAACTACTATGGCTACACCTTC. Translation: CSVLDNYYGYTF.

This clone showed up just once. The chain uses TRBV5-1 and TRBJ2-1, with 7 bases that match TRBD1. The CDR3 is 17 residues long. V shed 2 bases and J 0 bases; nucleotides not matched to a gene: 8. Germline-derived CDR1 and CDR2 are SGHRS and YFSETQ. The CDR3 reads CASSLEGAASSYNEQFF. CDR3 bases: TGCGCCAGCAGCTTAGAGGGGGCTGCCAGCTCCTACAATGAGCAGTTCTTC. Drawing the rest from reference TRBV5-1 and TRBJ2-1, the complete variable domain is KAGVTQTPRYLIKTRGQQVTLSCSPISGHRSVSWYQQTPGQGLQFLFEYFSETQRNKGNFPGRFSGRQFSNSRSEMNVSTLELGDSALYLCASSLEGAASSYNEQFFGPGTRLTVL.

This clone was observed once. The CDR3 DNA reads TGTGCCAGCTCACCGAAGGGGACAGGGGGCGAATCGGGAAACACCATATATTTT. It specifies CASSPKGTGGESGNTIYF. The J gene is TRBJ1-3, the V gene TRBV18, with 12 bases fitting TRBD1. This CDR3 is 18 amino acids long. The junction had 10 bases not matched to a gene; V was cut back by 3 bases and J by 4 bases. Looked up from germline, CDR1 is KGHSH and CDR2 is LQKENI.

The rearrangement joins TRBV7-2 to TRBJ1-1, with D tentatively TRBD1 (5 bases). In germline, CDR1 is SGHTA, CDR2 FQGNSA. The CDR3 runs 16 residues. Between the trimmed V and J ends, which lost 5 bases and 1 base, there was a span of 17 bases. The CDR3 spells CASSPKGNRRNTEAFF. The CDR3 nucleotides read TGTGCCAGCAGCCCGAAAGGGAACAGGAGGAACACTGAAGCTTTCTTT.

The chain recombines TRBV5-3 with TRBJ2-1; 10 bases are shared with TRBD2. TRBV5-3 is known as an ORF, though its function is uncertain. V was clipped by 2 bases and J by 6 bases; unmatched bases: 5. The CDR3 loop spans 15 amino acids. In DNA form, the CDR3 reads TGTGCCAGAAGCTTTCTATCTAGCGGGGGCAATGAGCAGTTCTTC. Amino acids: CARSFLSSGGNEQFF.

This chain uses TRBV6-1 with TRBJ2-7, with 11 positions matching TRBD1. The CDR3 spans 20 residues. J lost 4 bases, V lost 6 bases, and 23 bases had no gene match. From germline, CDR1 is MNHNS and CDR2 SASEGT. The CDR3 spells CASREPLDGAGQGAAYEQYF. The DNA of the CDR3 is TGTGCCAGCAGAGAACCCTTAGACGGGGCCGGACAGGGGGCAGCGTACGAGCAGTACTTC.

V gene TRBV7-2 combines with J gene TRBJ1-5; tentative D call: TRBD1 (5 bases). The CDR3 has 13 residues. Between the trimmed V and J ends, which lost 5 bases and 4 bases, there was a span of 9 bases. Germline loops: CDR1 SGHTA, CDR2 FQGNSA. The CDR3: CASSIDSNQPQHF. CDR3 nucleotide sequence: TGTGCCAGCAGCATCGACAGTAATCAGCCCCAGCATTTT. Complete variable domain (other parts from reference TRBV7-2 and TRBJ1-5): GAGVSQSPSNKVTEKGKDVELRCDPISGHTALYWYRQSLGQGLEFLIYFQGNSAPDKSGLPSDRFSAERTGGSVSTLTIQRTQQEDSAVYLCASSIDSNQPQHFGDGTRLSIL.

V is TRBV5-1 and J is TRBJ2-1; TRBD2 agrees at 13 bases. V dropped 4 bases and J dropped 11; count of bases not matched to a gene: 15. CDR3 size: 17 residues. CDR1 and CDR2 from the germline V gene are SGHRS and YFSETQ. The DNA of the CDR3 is TGCGCCAGCAGCCCTGGACTAGCGGGAGCCCGCTGGGTAAAGCAGTTCTTC. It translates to CASSPGLAGARWVKQFF.

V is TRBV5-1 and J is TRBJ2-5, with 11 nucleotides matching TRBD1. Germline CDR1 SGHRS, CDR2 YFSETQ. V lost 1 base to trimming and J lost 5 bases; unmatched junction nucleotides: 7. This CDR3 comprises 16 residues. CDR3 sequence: CASSLLGTGGEETQYF. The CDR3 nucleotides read TGCGCCAGCAGCTTGTTAGGGACAGGGGGAGAGGAGACCCAGTACTTC.

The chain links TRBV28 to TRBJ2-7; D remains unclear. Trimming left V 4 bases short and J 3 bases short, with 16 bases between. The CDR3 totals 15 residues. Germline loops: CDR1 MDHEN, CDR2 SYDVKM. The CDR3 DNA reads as TGTGCCAGCAGTTCTGGTGTCCTCCCTATCTACGAGCAGTACTTC. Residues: CASSSGVLPIYEQYF. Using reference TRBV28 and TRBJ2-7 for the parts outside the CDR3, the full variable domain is DVKVTQSSRYLVKRTGEKVFLECVQDMDHENMFWYRQDPGLGLRLIYFSYDVKMKEKGDIPEGYSVSREKKERFSLILESASTNQTSMYLCASSSGVLPIYEQYFGPGTRLTVT.

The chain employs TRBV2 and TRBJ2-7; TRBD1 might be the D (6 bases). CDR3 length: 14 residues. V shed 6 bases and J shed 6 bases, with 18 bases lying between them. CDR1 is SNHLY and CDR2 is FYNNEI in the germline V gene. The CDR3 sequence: CASREQGILPEQYF. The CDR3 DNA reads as TGTGCCAGCAGAGAACAGGGAATTCTACCCGAGCAGTACTTC.

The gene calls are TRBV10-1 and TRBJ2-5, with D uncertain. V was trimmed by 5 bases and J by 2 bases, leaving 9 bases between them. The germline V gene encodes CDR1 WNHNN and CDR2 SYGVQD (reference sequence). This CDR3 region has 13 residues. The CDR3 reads CASSRAPQETQYF. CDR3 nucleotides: TGCGCCAGCAGTCGCGCTCCGCAAGAGACCCAGTACTTC.